This T cell receptor beta chain was documented in a study of resident and recirculating memory T cells in vitiligo. Looking at the study overall: Shave-biopsy epidermis from lesional and nonlesional skin was sequenced alongside PBMCs.

Concerning this clone: Antigen unknown.

Data came from immunoSEQ multiplex PCR; TCRdb stores just in-frame clones and leaves some out. The sample records approximately 69,000 clones, about 89% being singletons. General observations from the study: Different lesions suggested infiltration by different T cell clones.

Patients who had received treatment within the previous three months were excluded. The receptor's source is a male donor with vitiligo. Sequencing used blood.

The CDR3 region is CASLMRGNTEAFF. The CDR3 DNA is TGTGCCAGCCTGATGCGGGGGAACACTGAAGCTTTCTTT. The chain employs TRBV19 and TRBJ1-1; D is unresolved. V was clipped by 9 bases and J by 1 base, with 12 bases between them. Germline V gene data show CDR1 as LNHDA and CDR2 as SQIVND (reference sequence). The CDR3 consists of 13 residues. The full variable domain, rest sourced from reference TRBV19 and TRBJ1-1, is DGGITQSPKYLFRKEGQNVTLSCEQNLNHDAMYWYRQDPGQGLRLIYYSQIVNDFQKGDIAEGYSVSREKKESFPLTVTSAQKNPTAFYLCASLMRGNTEAFFGQGTRLTVV.